This T cell receptor (beta chain) was found in a study of cytomegalovirus exposure and HLA in healthy donors (dated by TCRdb to the late 2010s). Regarding the complete study: In an earlier analysis of roughly 500 of the donors, less than 350 Gb of sequence data and some 100 million unique TCR beta sequences from about 179 million T cells were reported. An early release that covered some 640 HLA-typed donors contained around 300 gigabases of sequencing data and 65 million to 100 million unique TCR sequences. The genetic ancestry cluster associated with self-reported Caucasian donors included about four fifths of the approximately 430 genotyped donors. The aim of the study was to test whether cataloging public T cell receptors could identify signatures of past pathogen exposure. The study profiled the T cell repertoires of 666 subjects by immunosequencing and related them to cytomegalovirus serostatus. Along with the approximately 650-subject first cohort, a separate validation cohort of over a hundred different subjects was used. The study combined high-throughput TCR immunosequencing, statistical association of individual TCRs with disease status, and machine learning to predict cytomegalovirus infection status. To study patterns of TCR occurrence, a later analysis re-analyzed previously published TCR beta repertoires from 666 donors and added high-resolution HLA genotyping. Rather than drawing on any new phenotypic data, the later analysis identified candidate immune exposures from TCR beta sequences and the way those sequences occurred across donors. An earlier analysis of 587 of the donors used high-throughput TCR beta sequencing to judge whether each TCR beta V gene segment behaved as functional or pseudogenic. Alongside the repertoire data, information on donor age, sex, ethnicity and CMV serostatus was compiled. In a later genetic analysis, genome-wide SNP genotypes for 398 of the 666 donors were used, and that subset was treated as a discovery cohort. Every discovery cohort repertoire had been produced on one sequencing platform. HLA typing included class I and class II loci at four-digit resolution. The number of donors typed differed by locus, with about 620-630 for A, B, C, DRB1 and DQB1, around 500 for DQA1, 600 to 610 for DPA1, and 400 to 490 for DPB1. About five DR-DQ haplotypes were treated as single units for association and clustering because of strong linkage in the cohort. Among some 400 genotyped donors of the cohort, an average of roughly 230,000 unique TCR beta nucleotide sequences was sequenced per donor, of which roughly 17% were non-productive. The study at large found these results: Correlated functional status among segregating V segments might be attributable to linkage disequilibrium, but an unknown experimental factor could not be ruled out. A later analysis reported that several top co-occurrence clusters appeared linked to parvovirus B19, influenza, CMV and Epstein-Barr virus. For the cohort, immune exposure information was limited to CMV serostatus. In this cohort, only TCR beta chains were sequenced, and detectable features were limited by the absence of alpha or paired-chain data. In a later analysis, TCR association rates were found to vary across HLA loci, with the most associated TCRs seen for DRB1 alleles and the fewest for HLA-C alleles. The classifier was reported to diagnose cytomegalovirus status with high specificity and sensitivity in both the original and validation cohorts. Over 15 rarely observed V segments, including chromosome 9 orphons, were excluded from the earlier analysis of just under 600 of the donors because counts were too low. Broadly in line with IMGT annotations, most TCR beta V segments showed up in productive rearrangements about 87% or about 30% of the time in an earlier analysis of around 600 of the donors. The study listed over 150 TCR beta chains as associated with cytomegalovirus. The sequencing pipeline was judged likely to have produced a cluster of highly shared sequence variants as a technical artifact. In a later genetic analysis, a missense DCLRE1C variant was associated with V-gene and J-gene trimming of TCR beta chains, and the association was replicated in an independent cohort. A later analysis found that most CMV-associated TCR beta chains appeared HLA-restricted, with HLA associations seemingly driven largely by CMV exposure. It was suggested by the authors that the approach could potentially be generalized to other disease states and immunological phenotypes. Strong co-occurrence of HLA alleles, especially DR and DQ, made assigning TCR associations to individual alleles difficult. Three of the identified cytomegalovirus-associated TCR beta chains were confirmed in vitro to be specific for cytomegalovirus antigens. At a false discovery rate of 0.05, a later analysis linked 16,000 or so TCR beta sequences to specific HLA alleles. Most TCR sequences were observed very rarely across donors, whereas some public TCRs were present in many individuals. In a later analysis, HLA-associated TCR beta chains showed more clonal expansion and lower generation probabilities than non-associated chains that were equally common. A further reported finding was that TCR beta sequences accurately predicted the HLA-A and HLA-B alleles for most subjects in the first cohort. Because the 87-base-pair reads could not distinguish some IMGT-functional V segments, including TRBV6-2 and TRBV6-3, those segments were excluded. Because HLA typing was missing for some donors at each locus, association tests included only the typed subset. Roughly uniform sequencing depth across donors was assumed in presence/absence analyses, although this assumption may not hold. Compared with the approximately 670-donor mean, donors in an Asian-associated ancestry cluster had fewer N-insertions in productive TCRs, according to a later genetic analysis.

Turning to this clone: It lacks a known antigen. One base away there is no much larger clone; base qualities are not given.

The cohort comprised some 700 healthy bone marrow donors. At the time of sampling, every cohort member was nominally healthy, though immune exposures that went unrecorded were likely present. CMV serostatus was positive for more than 250 and negative for about half of the roughly 700 cohort members, and was not recorded for this donor. Each donor provided a peripheral blood sample, and peripheral blood mononuclear cells were used for TCR beta sequencing. The Qiagen DNeasy Blood Extraction Kit was used to extract genomic DNA from the blood cell samples. The library was produced with the immunoSEQ multiplex PCR assay. The multiplex PCR relied on a mix of 60 forward primers for TCR Vbeta segments and 13 reverse primers for TCR Jbeta segments. Amplification of the CDR3 region of rearranged TCR beta genes was performed with a multiplex PCR assay on genomic DNA. The Illumina HiSeq System was used to sequence the amplified TCR beta libraries as 87-base-pair reads. Concerning the study's data processing: In a later analysis, 80 million or so unique TCR beta chains were counted across the 650 to 700 repertoires, and about 10 million of these chains were shared by at least two donors. To remove PCR and sequencing errors, raw reads were error-corrected and collapsed into unique sequences using a nearest-neighbor algorithm that merged closely related sequences. Alignment of CDR3 sequences to IMGT reference sequences was used to assign V, D and J gene segments. For a sequence to be retained, a match of at least six nucleotides to both a V gene segment and a J gene segment was required. A rearrangement was called productive if the CDR3 had no stop codons and remained in frame with V and J, and every other rearrangement was called non-productive. CDR3 was defined by IMGT convention, running from the second conserved V-encoded cysteine to the conserved J-encoded phenylalanine. The earlier analysis of about 590 of the donors excluded sequences that lacked an unambiguous match to a single V gene segment. In an earlier analysis of approximately 590 of the donors, V segments were called functional above 56.7% productive rearrangements and were called segregating when the between-donor standard deviation exceeded 5%. A statistical classification framework was built for diagnosing cytomegalovirus status from the catalog of TCR beta chain sequences. A later analysis assigned V and J genes by comparing TCR nucleotide sequences with IMGT/GENE-DB human TR gene sequences. The TCRdist pipeline was used in a later analysis to assign CDR3 sequences and most-parsimonious VDJ recombination scenarios. In a later analysis, each TCR beta chain was defined by its CDR3 amino acid sequence together with its V-gene family, and reads lacking a unique V-gene family were excluded. As a way to deal with suspected cross-contamination and a sequencing artifact, a later analysis dropped approximately 590 nucleotide sequences that were highly shared and had low generation probability. A later analysis calculated a clonal expansion index for each public chain from normalized within-repertoire ranks of inferred template counts. A later analysis computed generation probabilities with a VDJ recombination model fitted to out-of-frame rearrangements, and checked the results against IGoR. In a later analysis, TCR-TCR, TCR-HLA and TCR-CMV co-occurrence was scored with hypergeometric tests, and a repertoire-size bias correction was applied to TCR pairs. To estimate false discovery rates, a later analysis permuted the HLA or CMV assignments 20 times. In a later analysis, co-occurring TCRs were grouped using DBSCAN, with TCRdist sequence similarity added in when clustering inside HLA-allele-positive subsets. For co-occurrence clustering, repertoires with fewer than 30,000 or more than 120,000 public chains were excluded, along with five repertoires with anomalous nucleotide sharing. In TCRdb, the immuneACCESS table is reduced to in-frame sequences with V and J assigned. These tables do not hold every clone; where another copy was compared, an unresolved V gene accounts for under half, and the others remain unexplained. For V, J and clone size, that table is used; D and trimming come from the DNA. The sample yields some 150,000 clones; 65% to 75% were counted once. The ten largest clonotypes hold 2% to 3% of the sample.

The germline V and J ends show losses of 4 bases and 5 bases respectively, and no gene match explains 10 bases of the junction. From the cysteine up to the phenylalanine, the CDR3 has a length of 14 residues. CDR3 DNA is the only sequence kept; it has 42 bases, read in frame from the first base. The germline V gene (reference sequence) provides CDR1 GTSNPN and CDR2 SVGIG. The clonotype was recovered from a human donor in good health. The receptor chain draws on TRBV30 and TRBJ2-5; a stretch of 7 junction bases matches TRBD1. Sequenced material: PBMCs. At the DNA level, the sequence is TGTGCCTGGACCGGATCAGGGGGACGGGAGACCCAGTACTTC. This translates into CAWTGSGGRETQYF.